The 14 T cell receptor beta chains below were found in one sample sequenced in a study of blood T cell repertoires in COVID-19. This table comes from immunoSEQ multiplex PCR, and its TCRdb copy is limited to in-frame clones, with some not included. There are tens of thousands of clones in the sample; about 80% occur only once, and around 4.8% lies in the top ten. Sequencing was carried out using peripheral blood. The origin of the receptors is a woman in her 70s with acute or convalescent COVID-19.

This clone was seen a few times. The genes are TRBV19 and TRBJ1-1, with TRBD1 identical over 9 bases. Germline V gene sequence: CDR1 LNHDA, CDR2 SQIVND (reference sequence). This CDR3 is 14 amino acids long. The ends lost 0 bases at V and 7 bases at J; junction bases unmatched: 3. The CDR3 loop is CASSIEQGAGEAFF. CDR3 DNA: TGTGCCAGTAGTATAGAACAGGGGGCAGGTGAAGCTTTCTTT.

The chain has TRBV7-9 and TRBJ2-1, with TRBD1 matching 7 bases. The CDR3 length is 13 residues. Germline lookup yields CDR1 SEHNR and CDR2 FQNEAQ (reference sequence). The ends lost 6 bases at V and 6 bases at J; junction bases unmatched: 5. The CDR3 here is CASRIGGTNEQFF. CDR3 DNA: TGTGCCAGCAGAATAGGGGGCACCAATGAGCAGTTCTTC.

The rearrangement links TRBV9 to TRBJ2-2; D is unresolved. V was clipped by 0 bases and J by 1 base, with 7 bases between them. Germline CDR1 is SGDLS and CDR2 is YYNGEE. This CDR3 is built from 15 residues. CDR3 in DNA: TGTGCCAGCAGCGTAGTTCCAGGGAACACCGGGGAGCTGTTTTTT. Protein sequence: CASSVVPGNTGELFF.

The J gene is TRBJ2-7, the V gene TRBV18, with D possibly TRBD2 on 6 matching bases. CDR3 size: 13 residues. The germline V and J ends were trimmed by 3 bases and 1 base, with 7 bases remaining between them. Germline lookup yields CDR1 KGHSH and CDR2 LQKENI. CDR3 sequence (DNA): TGTGCCAGCTCACCGGAGGGGTCCTACGAGCAGTACTTC. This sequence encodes CASSPEGSYEQYF.

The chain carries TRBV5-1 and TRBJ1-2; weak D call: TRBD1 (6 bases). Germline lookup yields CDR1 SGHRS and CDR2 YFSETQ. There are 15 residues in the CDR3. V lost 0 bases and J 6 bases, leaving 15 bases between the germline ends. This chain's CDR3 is CASSLGAGDQDGYTF. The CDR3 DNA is TGCGCCAGCAGCTTGGGAGCAGGGGACCAGGATGGCTACACCTTC.

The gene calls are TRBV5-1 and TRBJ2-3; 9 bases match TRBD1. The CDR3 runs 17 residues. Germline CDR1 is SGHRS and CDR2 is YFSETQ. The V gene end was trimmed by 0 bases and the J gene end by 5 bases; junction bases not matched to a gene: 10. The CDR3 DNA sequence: TGCGCCAGCAGCTTGGCGGGACAGGGCCGCCACAGAGATACGCAGTATTTT. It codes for CASSLAGQGRHRDTQYF.

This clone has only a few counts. The DNA for the CDR3 is TGTGCCAGCTCAGAGATGACAGGGATGAACACTGAAGCTTTCTTT. Protein sequence: CASSEMTGMNTEAFF. This rearrangement joins TRBV6-6 to TRBJ1-1; 7 bases are shared with TRBD1. After removal of 8 bases from V and 0 bases from J, the junction contained 9 bases not matched to a gene. In germline, CDR1 is MNHNY, CDR2 SVGAGI (reference sequence). The CDR3 is 15 amino acids.

CDR3 sequence reads: CASSPDRPHTEKLFF. The CDR3 DNA reads as TGTGCCAGCTCACCTGACAGGCCGCACACGGAAAAACTGTTTTTT. This chain uses TRBV18 with TRBJ1-4; TRBD1 is a possible D gene (6 bases). Trimming pared 3 bases from V and 8 bases from J, leaving 16 bases between. The V gene's germline CDR1 is KGHSH and CDR2 LQKENI. The CDR3 covers 15 residues. The complete variable domain, with remaining parts taken from reference TRBV18 and TRBJ1-4, reads NAGVMQNPRHLVRRRGQEARLRCSPMKGHSHVYWYRQLPEEGLKFMVYLQKENIIDESGMPKERFSAEFPKEGPSILRIQQVVRGDSAAYFCASSPDRPHTEKLFFGSGTQLSVL.

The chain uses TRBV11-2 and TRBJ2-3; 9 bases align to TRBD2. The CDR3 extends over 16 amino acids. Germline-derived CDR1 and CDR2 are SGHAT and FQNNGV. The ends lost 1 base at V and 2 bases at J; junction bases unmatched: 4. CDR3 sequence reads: CASSLVAGGLTDTQYF. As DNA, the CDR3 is TGTGCCAGCAGCTTAGTGGCGGGGGGGCTCACAGATACGCAGTATTTT.

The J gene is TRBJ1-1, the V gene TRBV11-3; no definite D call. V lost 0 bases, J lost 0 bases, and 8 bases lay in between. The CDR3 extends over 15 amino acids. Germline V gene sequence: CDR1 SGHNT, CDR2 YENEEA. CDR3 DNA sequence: TGTGCCAGCAGCTTAGATCCCCGGGTGAACACTGAAGCTTTCTTT. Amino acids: CASSLDPRVNTEAFF.

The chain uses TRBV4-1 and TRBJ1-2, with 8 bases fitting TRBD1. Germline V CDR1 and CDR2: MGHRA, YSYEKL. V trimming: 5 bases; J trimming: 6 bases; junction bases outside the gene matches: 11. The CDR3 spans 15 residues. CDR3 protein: CASSSTQGALDGYTF. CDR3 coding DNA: TGCGCCAGCAGCTCAACTCAGGGGGCTTTGGATGGCTACACCTTC.

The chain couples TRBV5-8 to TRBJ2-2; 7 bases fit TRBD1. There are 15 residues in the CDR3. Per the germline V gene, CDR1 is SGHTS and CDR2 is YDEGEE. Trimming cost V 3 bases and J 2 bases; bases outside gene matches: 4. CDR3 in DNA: TGTGCCAGCAGCTCCGGGACAGTAAACACCGGGGAGCTGTTTTTT. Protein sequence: CASSSGTVNTGELFF.

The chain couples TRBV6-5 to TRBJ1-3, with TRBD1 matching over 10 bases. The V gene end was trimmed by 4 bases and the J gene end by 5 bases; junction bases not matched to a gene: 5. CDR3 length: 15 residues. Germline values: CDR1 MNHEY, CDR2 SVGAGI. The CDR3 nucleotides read TGTGCCAGCAGTTTTCGACAGGGGGCGCGAAACACCATATATTTT. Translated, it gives CASSFRQGARNTIYF.

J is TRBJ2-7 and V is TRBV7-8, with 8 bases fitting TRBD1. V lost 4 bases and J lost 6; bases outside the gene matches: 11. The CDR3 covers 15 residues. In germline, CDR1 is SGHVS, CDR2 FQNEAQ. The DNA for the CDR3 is TGTGCCAGCAGCTCGACCGGACAGGGCTCAACCGAGCAGTACTTC. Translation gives CASSSTGQGSTEQYF.